The 28 T cell receptor beta chains presented below share a single source sample, sequenced in a study of technical replicates of blood from a few donors. Clones were read by immunoSEQ multiplex PCR, and TCRdb kept only the in-frame ones, dropping some. Of about 81,000 clones listed, about 96% are singletons. The sequenced sample was T cells isolated from PBMCs. All receptors come from a human donor in good health.

J is TRBJ1-2 and V is TRBV21-1; the D segment call TRBD1 is taken from the table without a DNA check. TRBV21-1 is reported as a pseudogene. The CDR3 is 17 residues long. The CDR3 protein is CASTKWSGGSPNYGYTF. CDR3 DNA: TGTGCCAGCACCAAATGGTCAGGGGGAAGCCCCAACTATGGCTACACCTTC.

The J gene is TRBJ2-3, the V gene TRBV28; 8 nucleotides line up with TRBD2. V shed 5 bases, J shed 0 bases, and the junction held 4 bases outside the gene matches. Looked up from germline, CDR1 is MDHEN and CDR2 is SYDVKM. This CDR3 region has 15 residues. The CDR3 loop reads CASSPGLASTDTQYF. DNA for the CDR3: TGTGCCAGCAGTCCCGGACTAGCTAGCACAGATACGCAGTATTTT.

V is TRBV7-9 and J is TRBJ2-7; TRBD1 matches 9 bases. Trimming took 5 bases from V and 5 from J; bases not matched to a gene: 7. The CDR3 contains 14 residues. Germline assignment: CDR1 SEHNR and CDR2 FQNEAQ (reference sequence). The CDR3 here is CASSMGQGKHEQYF. CDR3 coding DNA: TGTGCCAGCAGCATGGGACAGGGAAAACACGAGCAGTACTTC.

The CDR3 loop is CASSLLGEGEQFF. The DNA of the CDR3 is TGTGCCAGCAGCTTATTGGGGGAGGGGGAGCAGTTCTTC. The V and J genes are TRBV7-3 and TRBJ2-1; 7 bases line up with TRBD2. Trimming at V came to 2 bases and at J to 10 bases, leaving 5 bases not matched to a gene. CDR1 and CDR2 (germline): SGHTA, FQGTGA. The CDR3 runs 13 residues.

This chain joins TRBV5-1 and TRBJ2-5; D is unclear. V was clipped by 4 bases and J by 5 bases, with 15 bases between them. This CDR3 comprises 14 residues. The germline CDR1 and CDR2 sequences are SGHRS and YFSETQ. The CDR3 region has the DNA TGCGCCAGCAGCCCGGAGACCGCCGTGGAGACCCAGTACTTC. Translation gives CASSPETAVETQYF. The full variable domain, rest sourced from reference TRBV5-1 and TRBJ2-5, is KAGVTQTPRYLIKTRGQQVTLSCSPISGHRSVSWYQQTPGQGLQFLFEYFSETQRNKGNFPGRFSGRQFSNSRSEMNVSTLELGDSALYLCASSPETAVETQYFGPGTRLLVL.

This clone was counted once. The chain employs TRBV30 and TRBJ1-5; 7 bases fit TRBD1. Germline V CDR1 and CDR2: GTSNPN, SVGIG (reference sequence). CDR3 length equals 13 residues. V shed 2 bases, J shed 5 bases, and the junction held 3 bases outside the gene matches. The CDR3 DNA follows: TGTGCCTGGAGTTTGACAGGGCATCAGCCCCAGCATTTT. Its translation: CAWSLTGHQPQHF.

The CDR3 loop reads CASSQQGLDEQFF. The CDR3 region has the DNA TGTGCCAGCAGTCAACAGGGGTTAGATGAGCAGTTCTTC. The chain recombines TRBV6-5 with TRBJ2-1; 7 positions match TRBD1. The V and J ends lost 5 bases and 8 bases, in that order; junction bases with no gene match: 6. Germline CDR1 reads MNHEY; CDR2 reads SVGAGI. The CDR3 consists of 13 residues.

V usage is TRBV5-1 and J usage is TRBJ1-1; a weak D match, TRBD1 (5 bases). The CDR3 loop spans 15 amino acids. V was cut by 2 bases and J by 0 bases, with 11 bases left in between. Per germline, CDR1 SGHRS and CDR2 YFSETQ. For the CDR3, the DNA is TGCGCCAGCAGCTTAGACGACAGTCTGAACACTGAAGCTTTCTTT. As protein: CASSLDDSLNTEAFF.

The chain links TRBV19 to TRBJ2-7; unclear D gene. Trimming shortened V by 10 bases and J by 3 bases, and 13 bases separated the two germline ends. CDR1 LNHDA and CDR2 SQIVND come from the germline V gene (reference sequence). This CDR3 region has 12 residues. Written as DNA, the CDR3 is TGTGCCACCAAAGCCCGAAACTACGAGCAGTACTTC. This encodes CATKARNYEQYF.

V usage is TRBV27 and J usage is TRBJ1-2; unclear D gene. The V and J ends lost 6 bases and 3 bases respectively, with 14 bases between them. The CDR3 has 14 residues. The V gene's germline CDR1 is MNHEY and CDR2 SMNVEV (reference sequence). The CDR3 sequence: CASSPALGDYGYTF. The CDR3 DNA follows: TGTGCCAGCAGCCCCGCCCTTGGAGACTATGGCTACACCTTC.

The chain uses TRBV2 and TRBJ1-1, with 8 bases matching TRBD1. Trimming took 0 bases from V and 2 from J; bases not matched to a gene: 8. The CDR3 is 17 residues long. CDR1 is SNHLY, CDR2 FYNNEI, per germline. CDR3 sequence (DNA): TGTGCCAGCAGTGAAGCCGGGACAGGTTTTAGAAACACTGAAGCTTTCTTT. Encoded protein: CASSEAGTGFRNTEAFF.

J is TRBJ1-2 and V is TRBV7-6; D is perhaps TRBD1 (5 bases). The V gene's germline CDR1 is SGHVS and CDR2 FNYEAQ. This CDR3 is 16 amino acids long. The V end lost 5 bases, the J end lost 6 bases, and 22 bases lay between the germline ends. CDR3 coding DNA: TGTGCCAGCAGCGGATCGGTGTACGGGGGACCGGATGGCTACACCTTC. This gives the protein CASSGSVYGGPDGYTF.

V gene TRBV7-9 combines with J gene TRBJ1-5; weak D call: TRBD1 (6 bases). CDR1 and CDR2 (germline): SEHNR, FQNEAQ (reference sequence). Between the trimmed V and J ends, which lost 3 bases and 3 bases, there was a span of 12 bases. The CDR3 is 15 amino acids. The CDR3 is CASSLSRDNNQPQHF. The CDR3 region has the DNA TGTGCCAGCAGCTTGTCCCGGGACAACAATCAGCCCCAGCATTTT.

J is TRBJ2-2 and V is TRBV6-5; D is undetermined. Trimming shortened V by 4 bases and J by 6 bases, and 9 bases separated the two germline ends. This CDR3 comprises 13 residues. Germline-derived CDR1 and CDR2 are MNHEY and SVGAGI. In DNA, the CDR3 is TGTGCCAGCAGTTGGCAGGCCCCCGGGGAGCTGTTTTTT. Translated, it gives CASSWQAPGELFF.

The chain joins TRBV28 to TRBJ1-5; possibly TRBD1 for D (5 bases). There are 15 residues in the CDR3. The ends were cut back, 0 bases at V and 4 bases at J, with 10 bases in the middle. Germline-derived CDR1 and CDR2 are MDHEN and SYDVKM. The CDR3 is CASSLWQGLNQPQHF. The CDR3 DNA reads as TGTGCCAGCAGTTTATGGCAGGGCTTAAATCAGCCCCAGCATTTT. Full variable domain (remainder filled in from reference TRBV28 and TRBJ1-5): DVKVTQSSRYLVKRTGEKVFLECVQDMDHENMFWYRQDPGLGLRLIYFSYDVKMKEKGDIPEGYSVSREKKERFSLILESASTNQTSMYLCASSLWQGLNQPQHFGDGTRLSIL.

The chain has TRBV5-4 and TRBJ2-5; 12 bases are shared with TRBD2. The CDR3 contains 18 residues. Germline CDR1 SGHNT, CDR2 YYREEE (reference sequence). The CDR3: CARTLETSGSIPQGTQYF. As DNA, the CDR3 is TGTGCTCGCACCTTGGAGACTAGCGGGAGTATCCCCCAAGGAACCCAGTACTTC. The full variable domain, completed using reference TRBV5-4 and TRBJ2-5, is ETGVTQSPTHLIKTRGQQVTLRCSSQSGHNTVSWYQQALGQGPQFIFQYYREEENGRGNFPPRFSGLQFPNYSSELNVNALELDDSALYLCARTLETSGSIPQGTQYFGPGTRLLVL.

The chain uses TRBV5-1 and TRBJ1-1; possibly TRBD1 for D (6 bases). There are 13 residues in the CDR3. The V gene's germline CDR1 is SGHRS and CDR2 YFSETQ. The V end lost 2 bases, the J end lost 6 bases, and 11 bases lay between the germline ends. The CDR3 here is CASSFAGVSEAFF. The CDR3 DNA is TGCGCCAGCAGCTTCGCAGGGGTATCTGAAGCTTTCTTT.

The CDR3 coding sequence is TGCGCCAGCAGCCAAGAGGGCCCCCCGAACACCGGGGAGCTGTTTTTT. Translating gives CASSQEGPPNTGELFF. The V call is TRBV4-1, the J call TRBJ2-2, with D unclear. V lost 0 bases, J lost 0 bases, and 8 bases lay in between. CDR1 is MGHRA and CDR2 is YSYEKL in the germline V gene. The CDR3 covers 16 residues.

The chain links TRBV18 to TRBJ1-5; 7 bases line up with TRBD1. Germline-derived CDR1 and CDR2 are KGHSH and LQKENI. J was trimmed by 4 bases and V by 8 bases; bases with no gene match: 5. The CDR3 runs 13 residues. CDR3 nucleotides: TGTGCCAGCCAAGGACAGGCAAATCAGCCCCAGCATTTT. This encodes CASQGQANQPQHF. Together with reference TRBV18 and TRBJ1-5, the CDR3 gives the full variable domain: NAGVMQNPRHLVRRRGQEARLRCSPMKGHSHVYWYRQLPEEGLKFMVYLQKENIIDESGMPKERFSAEFPKEGPSILRIQQVVRGDSAAYFCASQGQANQPQHFGDGTRLSIL.

This CDR3 reads CASSPGLDYEKLFF. CDR3 bases: TGTGCCAGCAGCCCGGGACTTGATTATGAAAAACTGTTTTTT. The chain couples TRBV5-6 to TRBJ1-4; a possible D gene is TRBD1 (5 bases). CDR3 size: 14 residues. The germline CDR1 and CDR2 sequences are SGHDT and YYEEEE. Trimming shortened V by 4 bases and J by 6 bases, and 13 bases separated the two germline ends.

J is TRBJ1-2 and V is TRBV2, with unresolved D. Germline lookup yields CDR1 SNHLY and CDR2 FYNNEI. V lost 2 bases and J lost 4, with 11 bases in between. The CDR3 covers 14 residues. CDR3 amino acids: CASSEFPGTYGYTF. The CDR3 DNA reads as TGTGCCAGCAGTGAATTTCCAGGAACCTATGGCTACACCTTC.

V and J are TRBV6-5 and TRBJ2-1, with D possibly matching TRBD2 (6 bases). Germline-derived CDR1 and CDR2 are MNHEY and SVGAGI. The V end lost 5 bases, the J end lost 5 bases, and 16 bases lay between the germline ends. CDR3 size: 15 residues. The chain's CDR3 is CASSGGSAGNNEQFF. Here the CDR3 DNA reads TGTGCCAGCAGTGGGGGGTCTGCGGGTAACAATGAGCAGTTCTTC.

The chain employs TRBV5-1 and TRBJ1-3, with D perhaps TRBD1 (6 bases). There are 14 residues in the CDR3. Trimming took 4 bases from V and 3 from J, leaving 11 bases between them. CDR1 and CDR2 from the germline V gene are SGHRS and YFSETQ. The CDR3 loop reads CASSPDSLGNTIYF. DNA for the CDR3: TGCGCCAGCAGCCCGGACAGCCTTGGAAACACCATATATTTT.

The rearrangement joins TRBV27 to TRBJ2-7, with 8 bases fitting TRBD1. J gave up 1 base and V 8 bases, and 7 bases lay outside the gene matches. The V gene's germline CDR1 is MNHEY and CDR2 SMNVEV (reference sequence). The CDR3 contains 14 residues. The CDR3 coding sequence is TGTGCCAGCTGGCCCGGGACAGGATCCTACGAGCAGTACTTC. Protein sequence: CASWPGTGSYEQYF.

The V call is TRBV6-5, the J call TRBJ2-7, with a weak D call TRBD2 (5 bases). The CDR3 loop spans 16 amino acids. The ends were cut back, 0 bases at V and 1 base at J, with 13 bases in the middle. The germline CDR1 and CDR2 sequences are MNHEY and SVGAGI. DNA of the CDR3: TGTGCCAGCAGTTACTCGAGGGCCGGACTGTCCTACGAGCAGTACTTC. It translates to CASSYSRAGLSYEQYF.

The V call is TRBV7-9, the J call TRBJ2-1, with 9 bases lining up with TRBD2. Trimming cost V 1 base and J 2 bases; bases outside gene matches: 9. Germline V gene lookup returns CDR1 SEHNR and CDR2 FQNEAQ (reference sequence). This CDR3 region has 18 residues. The DNA for the CDR3 is TGTGCCAGCAGCTTAGTGGGAGTAGCGGGAGTGGCCTACAATGAGCAGTTCTTC. It encodes CASSLVGVAGVAYNEQFF.

V gene TRBV9 combines with J gene TRBJ2-7; 11 nucleotides align to TRBD2. CDR3 length equals 17 residues. The germline V gene encodes CDR1 SGDLS and CDR2 YYNGEE. V lost 5 bases and J lost 6; bases outside the gene matches: 16. CDR3 in amino acids: CASSLAGSLAGGPEQYF. CDR3 sequence (DNA): TGTGCCAGCAGTCTTGCCGGTTCCCTAGCGGGAGGTCCCGAGCAGTACTTC.

The chain uses TRBV5-1 and TRBJ2-7; TRBD2 is a possible D gene (6 bases). Germline V CDR1 and CDR2: SGHRS, YFSETQ. This CDR3 has 13 amino acids. V lost 4 bases and J 7 bases, leaving 15 bases between the germline ends. CDR3 sequence (DNA): TGCGCCAGCAGCGCTACCGCGGGGTTGGAGCAGTACTTC. As protein: CASSATAGLEQYF. Full variable domain (remainder filled in from reference TRBV5-1 and TRBJ2-7): KAGVTQTPRYLIKTRGQQVTLSCSPISGHRSVSWYQQTPGQGLQFLFEYFSETQRNKGNFPGRFSGRQFSNSRSEMNVSTLELGDSALYLCASSATAGLEQYFGPGTRLTVT.